This T cell receptor beta chain is from a study of Ad26.COV2.S vaccination and SARS-CoV-2 variants. Looking at the study overall: The donor participated in the COV1001 trial, in its Ad26.COV2.S arm.

Treatment given: 15 to 20 received Ad26.COV2.S at low or high dose, single or two shots; 5 received placebo; per-sample allocation not given. The investigators took samples on day 63 after the first vaccine or placebo injection. Vaccination employed an Ad26 vector expressing the Wuhan-strain SARS-CoV-2 spike. The table came from immunoSEQ multiplex PCR; TCRdb's copy has only in-frame clones and leaves some out. Of more than 250,000 clones in the sample, 70% to 90% were seen once. From germline, CDR1 is WNHNN and CDR2 SYGVQD (reference sequence). Trimming cost V 6 bases and J 5 bases; bases outside gene matches: 6. The length of the CDR3 is 14 residues.

This sequence was found in a person between 18 and 65 years old who received the Ad26.COV2.S COVID-19 vaccine or a placebo. The sample was peripheral blood, taken in a trial of Ad26.COV2.S vaccine versus placebo. The chain employs TRBV10-1 and TRBJ2-3; 9 nucleotides align to TRBD2. CDR3 residues: CASSLAGAGDTQYF. The CDR3 coding sequence is TGCGCCAGCAGCTTAGCGGGAGCGGGAGATACGCAGTATTTT.